The clone carrying this T cell receptor beta chain was observed a handful of times. The CDR3 runs 15 residues. Germline CDR1 and CDR2: LNHNV and YYDKDF (reference sequence). Trimming took 1 base from V and 1 from J, leaving 10 bases between them. Authors' processing steps: Using reference gene primer amplification, nucleated cell counts were estimated. Libraries were prepared by immunoSEQ multiplex PCR; TCRdb keeps only in-frame clonotypes and omits some of them. Clone size and V and J calls were adopted from that table, with D and trimming inferred from the DNA. The sample consists of about 120,000 clones, 60% to 85% of them appearing once. The source of the sample is a study of blood T cell repertoires in COVID-19. Study-wide background: Samples taken during acute and convalescent COVID-19 were collected in the United States, Italy and Spain. T cells, B-cell-depleted T cells, or PBMCs provided the cDNA or gDNA that served as material.

The sequenced sample consisted of peripheral blood. The chain employs TRBV15 and TRBJ1-1; D unclear. The sequence was collected from a man aged 65 to 79 with acute or convalescent COVID-19. The CDR3 protein is CATSRVTVRNTEAFF. CDR3 coding DNA: TGTGCCACCAGCAGAGTAACGGTTAGGAACACTGAAGCTTTCTTT.